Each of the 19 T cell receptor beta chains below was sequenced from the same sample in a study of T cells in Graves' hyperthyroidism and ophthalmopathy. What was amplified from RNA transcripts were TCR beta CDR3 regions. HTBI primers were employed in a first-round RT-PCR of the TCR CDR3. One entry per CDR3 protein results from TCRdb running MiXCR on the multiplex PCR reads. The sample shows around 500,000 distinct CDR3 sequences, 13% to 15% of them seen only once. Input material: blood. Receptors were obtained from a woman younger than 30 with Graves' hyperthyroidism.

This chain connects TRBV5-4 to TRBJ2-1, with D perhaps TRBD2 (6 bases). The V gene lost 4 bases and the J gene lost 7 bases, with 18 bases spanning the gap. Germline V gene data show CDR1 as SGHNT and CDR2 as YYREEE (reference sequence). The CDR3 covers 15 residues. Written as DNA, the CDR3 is TGTGCCAGCAGCGGAACTAGCATCGTCGGGAATGAGCAGTTCTTC. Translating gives CASSGTSIVGNEQFF. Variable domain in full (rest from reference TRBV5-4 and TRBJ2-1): ETGVTQSPTHLIKTRGQQVTLRCSSQSGHNTVSWYQQALGQGPQFIFQYYREEENGRGNFPPRFSGLQFPNYSSELNVNALELDDSALYLCASSGTSIVGNEQFFGPGTRLTVL.

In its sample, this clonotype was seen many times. Here the CDR3 DNA reads TGTGCCAGCAGTTTTGCCGCGGTCTCCTACGAGCAGTACTTC. Protein product: CASSFAAVSYEQYF. The gene calls are TRBV12-3 or TRBV12-4 and TRBJ2-7; D remains unclear. This CDR3 is 14 amino acids long. V was clipped by 3 bases and J by 0 bases, with 9 bases between them.

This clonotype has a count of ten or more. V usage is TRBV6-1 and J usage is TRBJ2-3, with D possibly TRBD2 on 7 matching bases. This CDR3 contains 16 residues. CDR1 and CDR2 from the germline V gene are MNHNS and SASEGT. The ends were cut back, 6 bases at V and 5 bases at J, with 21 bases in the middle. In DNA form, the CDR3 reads TGTGCCAGCAGCTCCTCAGCGGGGAGAGGGGGAGATACGCAGTATTTT. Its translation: CASSSSAGRGGDTQYF.

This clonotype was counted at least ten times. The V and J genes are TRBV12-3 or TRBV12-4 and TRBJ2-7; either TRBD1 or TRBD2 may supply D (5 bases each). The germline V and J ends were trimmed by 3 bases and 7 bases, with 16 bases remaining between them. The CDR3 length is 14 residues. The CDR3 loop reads CASSFGGVGREQYF. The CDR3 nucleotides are TGTGCCAGCAGTTTTGGGGGAGTGGGAAGGGAGCAGTACTTC.

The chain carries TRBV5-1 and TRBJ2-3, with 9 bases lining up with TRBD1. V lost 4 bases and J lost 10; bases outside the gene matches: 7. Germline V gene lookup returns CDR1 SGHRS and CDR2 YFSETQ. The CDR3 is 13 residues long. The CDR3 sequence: CASSEDRGSSQYF. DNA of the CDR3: TGCGCCAGCAGCGAGGACAGGGGATCATCGCAGTATTTT.

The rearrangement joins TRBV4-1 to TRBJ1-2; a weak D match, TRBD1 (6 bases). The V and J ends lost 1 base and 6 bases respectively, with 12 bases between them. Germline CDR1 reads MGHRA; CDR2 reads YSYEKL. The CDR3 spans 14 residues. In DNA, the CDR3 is TGCGCCAGCAGCCAAGGGTTACAGGGAGATGGCTACACCTTC. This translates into CASSQGLQGDGYTF.

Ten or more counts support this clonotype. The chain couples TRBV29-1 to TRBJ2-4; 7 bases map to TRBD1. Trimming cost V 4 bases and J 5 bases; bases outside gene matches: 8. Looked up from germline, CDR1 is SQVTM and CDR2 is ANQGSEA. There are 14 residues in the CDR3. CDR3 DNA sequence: TGCAGCGTTGGGAAGGGGGCGCGTCAAAACATTCAGTACTTC. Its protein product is CSVGKGARQNIQYF.

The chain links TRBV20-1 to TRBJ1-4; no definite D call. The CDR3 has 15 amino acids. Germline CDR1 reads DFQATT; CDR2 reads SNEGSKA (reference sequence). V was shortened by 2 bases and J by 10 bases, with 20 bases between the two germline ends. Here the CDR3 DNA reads TGCAGTGCTAGATGGGCCGATGAGGTCATAGGAAAACTGTTTTTT. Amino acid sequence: CSARWADEVIGKLFF.

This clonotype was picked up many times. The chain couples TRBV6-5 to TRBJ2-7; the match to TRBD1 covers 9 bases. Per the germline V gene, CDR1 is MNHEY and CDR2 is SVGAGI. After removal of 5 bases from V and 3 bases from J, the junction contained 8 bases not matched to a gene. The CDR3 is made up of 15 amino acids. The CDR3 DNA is TGTGCCAGCAGTCCCCAATACAGGGGGCTCTACGAGCAGTACTTC. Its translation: CASSPQYRGLYEQYF.

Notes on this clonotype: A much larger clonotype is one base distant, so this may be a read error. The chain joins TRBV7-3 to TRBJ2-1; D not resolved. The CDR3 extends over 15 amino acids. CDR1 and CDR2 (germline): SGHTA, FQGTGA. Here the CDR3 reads CASSFRERSYNGQFF. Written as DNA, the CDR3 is TGTGCCAGCAGCTTCAGAGAGCGATCCTACAATGGGCAGTTCTTC.

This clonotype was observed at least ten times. The CDR3 region has the DNA TGCGCCAGCAGCCCCCAGGGAGGGCTCGAGCAGTACTTC. Translating it yields CASSPQGGLEQYF. The rearrangement uses TRBV5-1 and TRBJ2-7, with 7 bases identical to TRBD2. Germline CDR1 reads SGHRS; CDR2 reads YFSETQ. V trimming: 4 bases; J trimming: 6 bases; junction bases outside the gene matches: 7. This CDR3 spans 13 amino acids.

The CDR3 region is CASKWRLAYNSPLHF. The CDR3 region has the DNA TGTGCCAGCAAGTGGAGGCTCGCCTATAATTCACCCCTCCACTTT. The chain recombines TRBV14 with TRBJ1-6; no firm D call. The CDR3 is 15 amino acids. The V and J ends lost 7 bases and 2 bases respectively, with 12 bases between them. Germline loops: CDR1 SGHDN, CDR2 FVKESK. The whole variable domain, remainder taken from reference TRBV14 and TRBJ1-6, is EAGVTQFPSHSVIEKGQTVTLRCDPISGHDNLYWYRRVMGKEIKFLLHFVKESKQDESGMPNNRFLAERTGGTYSTLKVQPAELEDSGVYFCASKWRLAYNSPLHFGNGTRLTVT.

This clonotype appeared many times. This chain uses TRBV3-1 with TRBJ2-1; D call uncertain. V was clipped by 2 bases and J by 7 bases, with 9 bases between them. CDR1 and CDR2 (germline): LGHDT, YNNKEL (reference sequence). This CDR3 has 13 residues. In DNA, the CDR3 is TGTGCCAGCAGCCAAAGCCTCCGAAATGAGCAGTTCTTC. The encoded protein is CASSQSLRNEQFF.

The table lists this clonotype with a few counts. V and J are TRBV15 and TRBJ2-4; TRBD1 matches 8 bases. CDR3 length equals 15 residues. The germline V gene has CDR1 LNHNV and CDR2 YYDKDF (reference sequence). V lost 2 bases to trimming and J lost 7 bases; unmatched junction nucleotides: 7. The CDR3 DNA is TGTGCCACCAGCAGAACTAGGACAGGGAGGAACATTCAGTACTTC. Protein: CATSRTRTGRNIQYF.

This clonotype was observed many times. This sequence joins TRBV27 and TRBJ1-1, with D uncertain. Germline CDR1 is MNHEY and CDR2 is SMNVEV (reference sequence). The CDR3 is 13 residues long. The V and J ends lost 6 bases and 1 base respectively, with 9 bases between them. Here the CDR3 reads CASRVTANTEAFF. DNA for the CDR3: TGTGCCAGCAGGGTGACGGCGAACACTGAAGCTTTCTTT.

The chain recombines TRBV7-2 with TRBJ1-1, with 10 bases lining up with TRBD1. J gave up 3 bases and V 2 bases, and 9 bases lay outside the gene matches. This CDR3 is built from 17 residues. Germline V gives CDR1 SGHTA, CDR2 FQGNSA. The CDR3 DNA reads TGTGCCAGCAGCTTAAGGACAGGGACAGGGGTTGACACTGAAGCTTTCTTT. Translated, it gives CASSLRTGTGVDTEAFF.

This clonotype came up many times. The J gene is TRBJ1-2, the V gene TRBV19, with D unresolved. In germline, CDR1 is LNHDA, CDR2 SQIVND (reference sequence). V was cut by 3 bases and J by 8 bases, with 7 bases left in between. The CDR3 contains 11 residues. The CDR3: CASSMVFGYTF. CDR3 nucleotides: TGTGCCAGTAGTATGGTCTTCGGCTACACCTTC.

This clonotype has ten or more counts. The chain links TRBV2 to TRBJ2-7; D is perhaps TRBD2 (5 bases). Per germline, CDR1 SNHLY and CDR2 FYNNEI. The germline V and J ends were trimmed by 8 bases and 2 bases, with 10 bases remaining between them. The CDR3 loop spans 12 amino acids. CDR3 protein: CASSRETYEQYV. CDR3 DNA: TGTGCCAGCTCTCGGGAAACCTACGAGCAGTACGTC.

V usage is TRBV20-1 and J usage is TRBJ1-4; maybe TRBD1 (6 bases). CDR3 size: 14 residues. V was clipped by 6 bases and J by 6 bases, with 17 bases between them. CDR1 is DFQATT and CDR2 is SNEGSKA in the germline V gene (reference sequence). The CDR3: CSALGTGKDEKLFF. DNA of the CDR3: TGCAGTGCATTAGGAACAGGGAAGGATGAAAAACTGTTTTTT.